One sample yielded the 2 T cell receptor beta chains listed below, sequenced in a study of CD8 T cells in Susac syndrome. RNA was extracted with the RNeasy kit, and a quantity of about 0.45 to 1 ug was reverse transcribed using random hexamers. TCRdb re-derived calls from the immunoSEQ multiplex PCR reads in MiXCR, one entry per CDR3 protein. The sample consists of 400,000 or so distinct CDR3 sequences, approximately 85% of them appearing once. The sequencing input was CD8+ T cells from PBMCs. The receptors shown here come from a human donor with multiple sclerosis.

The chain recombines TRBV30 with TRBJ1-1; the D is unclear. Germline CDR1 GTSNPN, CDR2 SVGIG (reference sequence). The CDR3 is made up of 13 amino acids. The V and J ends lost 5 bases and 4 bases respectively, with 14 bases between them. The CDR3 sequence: CAWGDIRTTEAFF. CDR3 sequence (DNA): TGTGCCTGGGGAGACATCAGGACCACTGAAGCTTTCTTT.

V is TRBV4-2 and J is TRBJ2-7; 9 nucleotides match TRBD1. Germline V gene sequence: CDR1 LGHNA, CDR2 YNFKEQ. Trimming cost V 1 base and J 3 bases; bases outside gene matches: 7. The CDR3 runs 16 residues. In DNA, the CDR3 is TGTGCCAGCAGCCAAGCTCGGGACAGGGATTTCTACGAGCAGTACTTC. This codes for CASSQARDRDFYEQYF.